This T cell receptor (beta chain) emerged from a study of beta chain features in type 1 diabetes listed by TCRdb under 2018. Background for the entire study: No differences in mean age, gender distribution, total cell number or subset yield were found between patients and healthy donors. Regulatory and stem cell-like memory subsets were isolated from only 8 patients and roughly eight healthy donors, whereas naive and central memory subsets came from all 30 or so donors. A total of some 100,000,000 sorted cells were examined across all samples, and a strong correlation was observed between cell number per subset and RNA yield. The study compared the TCRB repertoires of sorted circulating CD4+ T cell subsets in recently diagnosed type 1 diabetes patients with those in matched healthy donors. The research as a whole found: Because cDNA rather than genomic DNA was sequenced, highly expressing activated cells could have been over-represented, although no difference in activation and CD3 levels was found between groups. At VDJ recombination sites, patients with type 1 diabetes made fewer insertions and deleted more nucleotides, a pattern implying thymic rearrangement abnormalities. PCR may preferentially amplify shorter templates, but because patient and control samples were amplified and corrected together, any resulting skew would affect both groups equally. HLA sub-analyses involved small numbers of individuals, so any influence of HLA type on TCRB rearrangement remained unresolved. A moderate but significant shortening of TCRB CDR3 length was observed in type 1 diabetes patients in all four CD4+ subsets. Naive, central memory and regulatory TCRB repertoires appeared to be more alike among patients than among healthy donors.

From each donor, a single peripheral blood sample of around 120 mL on average was drawn into heparinised tubes. Naive, central memory, regulatory and stem cell-like memory CD4+ T cells were sorted on a BD FACSAria II using a panel including CD45RO, CCR7, CD25, CD127, CD95 and CD27. A purity above 95% was achieved for all sorted populations. PBMCs were isolated immediately by Lymphoprep density gradient centrifugation and stained directly without culture. To minimize batch effects, samples were stained and sorted in pairs, one healthy donor with one patient per experiment. The entire amount of isolated RNA was reverse transcribed using the High Capacity cDNA Reverse Transcription Kit, so the sequenced TCRB transcripts were expressed ones. Naive, central memory and regulatory T cell samples underwent deep immunoSEQ sequencing, averaging around 3.9 million total reads per sample. Sorted cells were lysed in RLT buffer, and RNA was extracted using DNase-treated RNeasy Micro or Mini kits according to cell number. To prevent cross-contamination, every cell subset was processed on its own, while patient and healthy donor samples were processed together. The immunoSEQ multiplex PCR was used to amplify TCRB sequences from cDNA, yielding 87-bp fragments that span the CDR3 region. Amplicons were sequenced on the Illumina HiSeq platform. On the authors' methods: PCR bias was corrected computationally using synthetic template baselines, and reads within Hamming distance 2 were collapsed, with unmergeable singletons discarded. By aligning reads against IMGT, V, D and J genes, CDR3 length, and insertions or deletions at six rearrangement sites were assigned. Clonotype counts were normalized to sorted cell number within each subset before computing true diversity and Gini coefficients with the tcR R package. Repertoire sharing was quantified using the overlap coefficient calculated on TCRB nucleotide sequences. Out-of-frame TCRB sequences from naive cells were analyzed as a proxy for the pre-selection repertoire. Here the immuneACCESS table is served through TCRdb, limited to in-frame sequences with V and J called. Missing clones are a known gap in these copies; in checked studies unresolved V genes cover under half, and the rest lacks a known reason. V and J calls and clone size are given by that table; D and trimming were obtained from the DNA. The sample table holds nearly 700,000 clones, of which roughly an eighth were seen once. The ten top clones hold 0.022% of the sample.

The CDR3 holds 12 amino acids from the cysteine to the phenylalanine. Kept here is only the CDR3 DNA, which spans 36 bases and is read in frame from base 1. CDR1 and CDR2 are read off the germline V gene as SGHTA and FQGTGA. V was cut back by 10 bases and J by 7 bases, leaving a gap of 16 bases between them. A remark on this clone: What this receptor recognizes is not known. Base qualities are missing; no much larger clone stands one base away.

What was sequenced was naive CD4+ T cells from blood. This sample's cell subset or site label indicates: true naive CD4+ T cells. The V and J genes are TRBV7-3 and TRBJ2-5; matching of 6 bases hints at TRBD2 as the D gene. The TCR sequence derives from a man aged 18 to 30 with type 1 diabetes. The nucleotide sequence is TGTGCCACCAAGGAGGGCTTGGCGACCCAGTACTTC. Its protein is CATKEGLATQYF.